This T cell receptor beta chain was recovered during a study of cytomegalovirus exposure and HLA in healthy donors. In regard to this clone: The antigen is unknown.

Study-wide results and caveats: Confirmation in vitro established that three CMV-associated chains were specific for CMV antigens. Earlier analysis found most TCR beta V segments productive about 87% or about 30% of the time.

PCR employed 60 Vbeta and 13 Jbeta primers. Measured with immunoSEQ multiplex PCR; TCRdb has only the in-frame clones, and not every one. The sample yields around 91,000 clones, about 68% seen once. The CDR3 sequence is 14 residues long. The junction had 4 bases not matched to a gene; V was cut back by 4 bases and J by 1 base. Germline assignment: CDR1 SGDLS and CDR2 YYNGEE. Source material: PBMCs. This TCR was recovered from a human donor in good health. The chain couples TRBV9 to TRBJ1-1; 7 nucleotides agree with TRBD1. The CDR3 here is CASSYRDRNTEAFF. In DNA, the CDR3 is TGTGCCAGCAGCTATCGGGACAGGAACACTGAAGCTTTCTTT.